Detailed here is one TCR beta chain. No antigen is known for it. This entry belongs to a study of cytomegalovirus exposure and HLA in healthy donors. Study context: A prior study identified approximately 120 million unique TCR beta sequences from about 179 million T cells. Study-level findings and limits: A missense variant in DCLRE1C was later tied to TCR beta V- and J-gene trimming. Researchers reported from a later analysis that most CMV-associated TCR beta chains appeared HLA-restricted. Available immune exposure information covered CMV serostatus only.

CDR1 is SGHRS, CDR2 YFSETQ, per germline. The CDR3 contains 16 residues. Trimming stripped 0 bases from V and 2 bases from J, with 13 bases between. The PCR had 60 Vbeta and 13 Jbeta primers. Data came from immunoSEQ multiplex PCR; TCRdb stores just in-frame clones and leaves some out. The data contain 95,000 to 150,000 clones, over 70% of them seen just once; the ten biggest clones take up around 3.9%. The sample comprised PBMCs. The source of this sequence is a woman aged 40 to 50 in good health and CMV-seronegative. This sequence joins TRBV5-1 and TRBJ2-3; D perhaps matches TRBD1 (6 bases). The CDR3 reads CASSLVGGSYTDTQYF. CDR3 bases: TGCGCCAGCAGCTTGGTAGGGGGAAGCTACACAGATACGCAGTATTTT.